A selection of T cell receptor beta chains follows, all from one sample in a study of Tregs in tolerant kidney transplant recipients. For these TCRs, the target antigens are not known. TCRdb's table, derived via immunoSEQ multiplex PCR, lists solely in-frame clones and lacks some. In the table there are around 15,000 clones, nearly 55% of which are singletons. This specimen consisted of CD4+ T cells from blood cultured with allogeneic cells, obtained before the transplant. The receptors stem from a human patient who received a combined kidney and bone marrow transplant. Each CDR3 is given with its conserved first and last residue. A D gene is named only where the DNA matches it firmly. Clone size is not always given. Where it is, it says once, few, many or a class for expanded clones.

d_gene | j_gene | abundance | v_gene | CDR3aa | CDR3nt
TRBD1 | TRBJ1-2 | - | TRBV4-1 | CASSQAGTDYYGYTF | TGCGCCAGCAGCCAGGCCGGGACAGACTACTATGGCTACACCTTC
- | TRBJ1-6 | - | TRBV5-1 | CASSLALNSPLHF | TGCGCCAGCAGCTTGGCACTCAATTCCCCCCTCCACTTT
- | TRBJ2-1 | few | TRBV19 | CASSIDLRAGTPHEQFF | TGTGCCAGTAGTATAGATCTTAGGGCGGGGACGCCCCATGAGCAGTTCTTC
TRBD2 | TRBJ2-3 | - | TRBV10-3 | CAISPSGGLSDTQYF | TGTGCCATCAGTCCTAGCGGGGGGTTATCAGATACGCAGTATTTT
TRBD1 | TRBJ2-7 | - | TRBV28 | CASSPTGALWYEQYF | TGTGCCAGCAGTCCGACAGGGGCCCTATGGTACGAGCAGTACTTC
- | TRBJ1-6 | - | TRBV5-6 | CASSLDGGRNSPLHF | TGTGCCAGCAGCTTGGATGGGGGCAGGAATTCACCCCTCCACTTT
TRBD1 | TRBJ1-1 | - | TRBV6-5 | CASSYTGGWAEAFF | TGTGCCAGCAGTTACACAGGGGGCTGGGCTGAAGCTTTCTTT
- | TRBJ1-3 | few | TRBV21-1 | CASRLTGGRSGNTIYF | TGTGCCAGCAGGCTTACAGGGGGTAGGTCTGGAAACACCATATATTTT
- | TRBJ1-2 | - | TRBV4-3 | CASSQDYGTVYGYTF | TGCGCCAGCAGCCAAGATTACGGCACAGTCTATGGCTACACCTTC
- | TRBJ2-1 | - | TRBV7-3 | CASSLAGQTIYNEQFF | TGTGCCAGCAGCTTAGCGGGACAGACTATATACAATGAGCAGTTCTTC
- | TRBJ2-3 | - | TRBV11-2 | CASSPGDTQYF | TGTGCCAGCAGCCCGGGAGATACGCAGTATTTT
TRBD1 | TRBJ2-7 | - | TRBV29-1 | CSVHRDSSYEQYF | TGCAGCGTCCATCGGGACAGCTCCTACGAGCAGTACTTC
- | TRBJ2-5 | few | TRBV7-2 | CASSLLAAVAQYF | TGTGCCAGCAGCTTATTGGCCGCGGTAGCCCAGTACTTC
TRBD1 | TRBJ2-7 | - | TRBV25-1 | CASSEWGTAYEQYF | TGTGCCAGCAGTGAATGGGGGACAGCATACGAGCAGTACTTC
TRBD2 | TRBJ2-1 | few | TRBV7-3 | CASSLKREVYNEQFF | TGTGCCAGCAGCTTAAAGCGGGAGGTCTACAATGAGCAGTTCTTC
TRBD2 | TRBJ2-3 | - | TRBV5-1 | CASSPGLAEDTDTQYF | TGCGCCAGCAGCCCAGGACTAGCGGAAGACACAGATACGCAGTATTTT
TRBD2 | TRBJ2-6 | - | TRBV27 | CASSRGLAGRFTGANVLTF | TGTGCCAGCAGTAGGGGACTAGCGGGGAGGTTTACTGGGGCCAACGTCCTGACTTTC
TRBD1 | TRBJ2-5 | - | TRBV18 | CASSPGTGQETQYF | TGTGCCAGCTCACCTGGGACAGGCCAAGAGACCCAGTACTTC
- | TRBJ2-6 | few | TRBV5-4 | CASSRDSRLPGANVLTF | TGTGCCAGCAGCCGGGACTCACGTCTCCCAGGGGCCAACGTCCTGACTTTC
- | TRBJ1-1 | once | TRBV5-4 | CASTLGGTNTEAFF | TGTGCCAGCACCCTTGGGGGGACGAACACTGAAGCTTTCTTT
TRBD1 | TRBJ2-1 | medium-sized | TRBV6-1 | CAGGDRGRNEQFF | TGTGCCGGGGGTGACAGGGGGCGGAATGAGCAGTTCTTC
TRBD1 | TRBJ1-2 | once | TRBV28 | CASSFIRGTSYYGYTF | TGTGCCAGCAGTTTCATCAGGGGGACATCCTACTATGGCTACACCTTC
TRBD2 | TRBJ2-3 | few | TRBV4-2 | CASSLYRTSGKTDTQYF | TGTGCCAGCAGCCTTTACAGGACTAGCGGGAAAACAGATACGCAGTATTTT
TRBD1 | TRBJ1-1 | once | TRBV5-5 | CASKWGQVVNTEAFF | TGTGCCAGTAAGTGGGGACAGGTAGTGAACACTGAAGCTTTCTTT
- | TRBJ1-1 | - | TRBV7-9 | CASSFSKTEEAFF | TGTGCCAGCAGCTTTTCCAAGACTGAGGAAGCTTTCTTT
- | TRBJ2-5 | - | TRBV30 | CAWSVGVQETQYF | TGTGCCTGGAGTGTCGGGGTCCAAGAGACCCAGTACTTC
TRBD1 | TRBJ2-5 | - | TRBV2 | CASNPGGRETQYF | TGTGCCAGCAATCCAGGGGGCCGGGAGACCCAGTACTTC
- | TRBJ1-4 | - | TRBV7-3 | CASSLAGSKLFF | TGTGCCAGCAGCTTAGCGGGATCCAAACTGTTTTTT
- | TRBJ1-1 | - | TRBV11-3 | CASSLGTAYTEAFF | TGTGCCAGCAGCTTAGGAACAGCTTACACTGAAGCTTTCTTT
- | TRBJ2-3 | - | TRBV6-1 | CATHISSTDTQYF | TGTGCCACCCATATTAGTAGCACAGATACGCAGTATTTT
TRBD1 | TRBJ2-5 | once | TRBV7-2 | CASSFNRGKETQYF | TGTGCCAGCAGCTTCAACAGGGGGAAAGAGACCCAGTACTTC
TRBD2 | TRBJ2-5 | - | TRBV5-4 | CASRAGGKETQYF | TGTGCCAGCAGAGCGGGGGGTAAGGAGACCCAGTACTTC
- | TRBJ2-7 | few | TRBV5-4 | CASSQDWRAYEQYF | TGTGCCAGCAGCCAAGACTGGAGGGCCTACGAGCAGTACTTC
- | TRBJ2-3 | - | TRBV19 | CASSIADTQYF | TGTGCCAGTAGTATCGCAGATACGCAGTATTTT
TRBD2 | TRBJ2-3 | - | TRBV5-1 | CASSYGGARTDTQYF | TGCGCCAGCAGCTACGGGGGGGCCCGCACAGATACGCAGTATTTT
TRBD1 | TRBJ1-6 | few | TRBV6-6 | CATAIRDRGSPLHF | TGTGCCACCGCTATTCGGGACAGAGGGTCACCCCTCCACTTT
TRBD2 | TRBJ2-7 | - | TRBV11-2 | CASSASGGAAMKQYF | TGTGCCAGCAGCGCGAGCGGGGGGGCCGCTATGAAGCAGTACTTC
- | TRBJ1-1 | few | TRBV5-8 | CASSLDPGRAEAFF | TGTGCCAGCAGCTTGGATCCGGGTCGAGCTGAAGCTTTCTTT
TRBD2 | TRBJ2-3 | - | TRBV11-2 | CASSGRGGRNTDTQYF | TGTGCCAGCAGCGGGCGGGGGGGGCGGAACACAGATACGCAGTATTTT
TRBD1 | TRBJ1-1 | - | TRBV18 | CASSQTGGIWYTEAFF | TGTGCCAGCTCACAAACAGGGGGAATCTGGTACACTGAAGCTTTCTTT
TRBD2 | TRBJ2-5 | - | TRBV4-1 | CASSPRVAGAIQETQYF | TGCGCCAGCAGCCCTCGGGTAGCGGGGGCCATCCAAGAGACCCAGTACTTC
- | TRBJ1-1 | few | TRBV18 | CASSPMNTEAFF | TGTGCCAGCTCACCCATGAACACTGAAGCTTTCTTT
- | TRBJ2-7 | - | TRBV7-2 | CASSSRGRYEQYF | TGTGCCAGCAGCTCCAGGGGACGCTACGAGCAGTACTTC
- | TRBJ2-7 | - | TRBV11-3 | CASSFGGNSYEQYF | TGTGCCAGCAGCTTCGGCGGTAACTCCTACGAGCAGTACTTC
- | TRBJ2-4 | few | TRBV5-1 | CASSFSGAGAKNIQYF | TGCGCCAGCAGCTTTTCTGGGGCAGGGGCCAAAAACATTCAGTACTTC
TRBD1 | TRBJ2-5 | few | TRBV6-4 | CASRKDRADCLACFVETQYF | TGTGCCAGCAGAAAGGACAGGGCGGACTGTTTGGCTTGTTTCGTTGAGACCCAGTACTTC
TRBD2 | TRBJ2-3 | - | TRBV7-2 | CASSLVPGTSGRADTQYF | TGTGCCAGCAGCTTAGTGCCGGGGACTAGCGGGCGGGCAGATACGCAGTATTTT
TRBD2 | TRBJ2-7 | - | TRBV2 | CASTLGLAGYEQYF | TGTGCCAGCACCCTGGGACTAGCGGGATACGAGCAGTACTTC
- | TRBJ2-7 | few | TRBV18 | CASSGGQGVQYF | TGTGCCAGCTCAGGGGGACAAGGAGTGCAGTACTTC
- | TRBJ2-3 | few | TRBV4-2 | CASSPGTSTDTQYF | TGTGCCAGCAGCCCCGGGACAAGCACAGATACGCAGTATTTT
- | TRBJ2-1 | few | TRBV4-1 | CASSPPPAAGSYNEQFF | TGCGCCAGCAGCCCCCCCCCAGCGGCGGGGTCCTACAATGAGCAGTTCTTC